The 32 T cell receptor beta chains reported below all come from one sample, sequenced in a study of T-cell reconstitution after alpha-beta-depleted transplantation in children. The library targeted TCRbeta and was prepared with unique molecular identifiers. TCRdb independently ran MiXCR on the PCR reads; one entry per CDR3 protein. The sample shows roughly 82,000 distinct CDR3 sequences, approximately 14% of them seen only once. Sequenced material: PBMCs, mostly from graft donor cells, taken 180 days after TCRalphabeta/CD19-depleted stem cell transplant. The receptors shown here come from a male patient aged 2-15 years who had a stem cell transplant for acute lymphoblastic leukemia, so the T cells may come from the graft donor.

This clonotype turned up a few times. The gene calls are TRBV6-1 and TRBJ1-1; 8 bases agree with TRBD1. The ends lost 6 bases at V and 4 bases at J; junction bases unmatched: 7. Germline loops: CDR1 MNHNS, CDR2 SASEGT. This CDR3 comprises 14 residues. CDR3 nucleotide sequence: TGTGCCAGCAGACGACAGGGGTGGCGCACTGAAGCTTTCTTT. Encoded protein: CASRRQGWRTEAFF.

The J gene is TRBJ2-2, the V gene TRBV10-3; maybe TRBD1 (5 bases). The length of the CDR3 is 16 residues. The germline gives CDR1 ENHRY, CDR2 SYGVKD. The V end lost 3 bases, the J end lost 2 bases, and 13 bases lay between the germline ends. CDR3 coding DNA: TGTGCCATCAGTGATTCCCCGACAGTCAACACCGGGGAGCTGTTTTTT. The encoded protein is CAISDSPTVNTGELFF.

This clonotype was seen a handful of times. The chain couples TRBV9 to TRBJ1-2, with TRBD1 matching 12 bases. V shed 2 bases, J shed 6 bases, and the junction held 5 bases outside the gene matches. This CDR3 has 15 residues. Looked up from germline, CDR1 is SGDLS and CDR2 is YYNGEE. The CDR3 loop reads CASSVRDRGLDGYTF. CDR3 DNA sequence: TGTGCCAGCAGCGTCCGGGACAGGGGGCTAGATGGCTACACCTTC.

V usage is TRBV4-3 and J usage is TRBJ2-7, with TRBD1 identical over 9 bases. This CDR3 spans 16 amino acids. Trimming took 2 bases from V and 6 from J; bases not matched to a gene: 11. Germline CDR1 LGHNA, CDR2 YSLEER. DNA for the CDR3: TGCGCCAGCAGCCAAATCGGGACAGGGCCGTCTGGCGAGCAGTACTTC. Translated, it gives CASSQIGTGPSGEQYF.

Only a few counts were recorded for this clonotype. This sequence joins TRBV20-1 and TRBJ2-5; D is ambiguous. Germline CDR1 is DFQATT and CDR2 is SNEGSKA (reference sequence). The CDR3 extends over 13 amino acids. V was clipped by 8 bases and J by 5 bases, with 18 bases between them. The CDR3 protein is CSRLQSLGETQYF. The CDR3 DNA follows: TGCAGTCGATTACAGTCCTTGGGGGAGACCCAGTACTTC.

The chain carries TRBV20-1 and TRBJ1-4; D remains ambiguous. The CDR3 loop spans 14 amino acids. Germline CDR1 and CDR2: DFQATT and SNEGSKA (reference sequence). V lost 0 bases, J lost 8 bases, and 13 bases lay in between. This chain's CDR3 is CSARDRVWAEKLFF. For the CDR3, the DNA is TGCAGTGCTAGAGATAGGGTATGGGCGGAAAAACTGTTTTTT.

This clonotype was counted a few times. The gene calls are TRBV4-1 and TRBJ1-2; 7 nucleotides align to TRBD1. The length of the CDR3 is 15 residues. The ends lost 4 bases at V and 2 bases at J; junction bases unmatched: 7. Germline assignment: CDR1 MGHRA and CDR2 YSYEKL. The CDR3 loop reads CASSRGQASNYGYTF. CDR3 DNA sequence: TGCGCCAGCAGCCGTGGACAGGCCTCCAACTATGGCTACACCTTC.

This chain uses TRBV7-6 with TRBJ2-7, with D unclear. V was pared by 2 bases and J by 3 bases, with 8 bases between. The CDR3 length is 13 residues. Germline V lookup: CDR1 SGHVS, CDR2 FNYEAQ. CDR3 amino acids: CASSLNYNYEQYF. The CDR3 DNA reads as TGTGCCAGCAGCTTAAACTACAACTACGAGCAGTACTTC.

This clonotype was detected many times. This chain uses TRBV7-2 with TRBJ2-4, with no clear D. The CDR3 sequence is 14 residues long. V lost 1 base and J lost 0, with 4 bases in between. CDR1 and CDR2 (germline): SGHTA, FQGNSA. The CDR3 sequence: CASSLDLAKNIQYF. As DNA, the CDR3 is TGTGCCAGCAGCTTAGACCTAGCCAAAAACATTCAGTACTTC. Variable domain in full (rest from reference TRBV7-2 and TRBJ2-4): GAGVSQSPSNKVTEKGKDVELRCDPISGHTALYWYRQSLGQGLEFLIYFQGNSAPDKSGLPSDRFSAERTGGSVSTLTIQRTQQEDSAVYLCASSLDLAKNIQYFGAGTRLSVL.

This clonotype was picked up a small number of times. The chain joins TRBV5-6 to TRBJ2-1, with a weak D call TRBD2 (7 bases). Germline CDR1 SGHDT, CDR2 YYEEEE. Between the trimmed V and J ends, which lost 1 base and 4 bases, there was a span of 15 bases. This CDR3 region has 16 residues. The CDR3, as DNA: TGTGCCAGCAGCTTGAGGGGGGGTTTCACTTACAATGAGCAGTTCTTC. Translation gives CASSLRGGFTYNEQFF.

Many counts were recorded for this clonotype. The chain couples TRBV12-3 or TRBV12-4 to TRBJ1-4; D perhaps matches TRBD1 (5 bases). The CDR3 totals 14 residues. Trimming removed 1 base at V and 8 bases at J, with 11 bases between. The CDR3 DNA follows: TGTGCCAGCAGTTTAGAGGGGATTTCCGAAAAACTGTTTTTT. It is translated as CASSLEGISEKLFF.

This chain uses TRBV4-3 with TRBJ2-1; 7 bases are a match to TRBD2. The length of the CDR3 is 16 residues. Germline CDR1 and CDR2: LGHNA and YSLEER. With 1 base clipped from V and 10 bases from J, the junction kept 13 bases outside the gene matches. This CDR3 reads CASSQAGGWTLREQFF. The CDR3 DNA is TGCGCCAGCAGCCAAGCGGGGGGATGGACCCTCAGGGAGCAGTTCTTC.

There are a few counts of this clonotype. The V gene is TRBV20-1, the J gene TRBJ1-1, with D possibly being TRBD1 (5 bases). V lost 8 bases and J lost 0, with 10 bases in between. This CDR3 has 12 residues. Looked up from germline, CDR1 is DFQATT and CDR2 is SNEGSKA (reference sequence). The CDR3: CSSGTLNTEAFF. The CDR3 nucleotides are TGCAGTTCTGGGACTCTGAACACTGAAGCTTTCTTT.

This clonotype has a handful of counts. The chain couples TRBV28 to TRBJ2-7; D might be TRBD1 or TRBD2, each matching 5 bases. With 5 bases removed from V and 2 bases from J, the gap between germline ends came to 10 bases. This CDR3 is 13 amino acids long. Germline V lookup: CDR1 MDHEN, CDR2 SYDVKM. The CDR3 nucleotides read TGTGCCAGCAGTCCTCTGGGGGCCTACGAGCAGTACTTC. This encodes CASSPLGAYEQYF. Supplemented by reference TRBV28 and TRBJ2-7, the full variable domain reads DVKVTQSSRYLVKRTGEKVFLECVQDMDHENMFWYRQDPGLGLRLIYFSYDVKMKEKGDIPEGYSVSREKKERFSLILESASTNQTSMYLCASSPLGAYEQYFGPGTRLTVT.

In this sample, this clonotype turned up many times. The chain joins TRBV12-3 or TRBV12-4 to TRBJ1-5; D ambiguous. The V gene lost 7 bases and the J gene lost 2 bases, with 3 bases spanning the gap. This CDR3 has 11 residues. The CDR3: CASTRNQPQHF. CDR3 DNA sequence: TGTGCCAGCACCCGCAATCAGCCCCAGCATTTT.

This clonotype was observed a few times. The CDR3 sequence: CSAWGSGPYEQYF. The CDR3, as DNA: TGCAGTGCTTGGGGAAGTGGTCCCTACGAGCAGTACTTC. The chain employs TRBV20-1 and TRBJ2-7; D is uncertain. The CDR3 extends over 13 amino acids. The ends were cut back, 5 bases at V and 2 bases at J, with 13 bases in the middle. Germline V gene lookup returns CDR1 DFQATT and CDR2 SNEGSKA (reference sequence).

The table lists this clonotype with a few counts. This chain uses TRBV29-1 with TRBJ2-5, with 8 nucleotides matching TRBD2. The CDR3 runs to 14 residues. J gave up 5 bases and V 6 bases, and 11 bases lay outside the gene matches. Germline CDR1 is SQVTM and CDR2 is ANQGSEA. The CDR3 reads CSVLAGGRGETQYF. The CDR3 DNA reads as TGCAGCGTCTTGGCGGGGGGAAGGGGCGAGACCCAGTACTTC.

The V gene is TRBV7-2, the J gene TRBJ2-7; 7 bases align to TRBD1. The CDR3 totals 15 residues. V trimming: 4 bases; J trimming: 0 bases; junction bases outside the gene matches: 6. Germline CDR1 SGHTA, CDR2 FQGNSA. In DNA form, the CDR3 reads TGTGCCAGCAGCTCGAGGGGGCAGGGCTCCTACGAGCAGTACTTC. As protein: CASSSRGQGSYEQYF.

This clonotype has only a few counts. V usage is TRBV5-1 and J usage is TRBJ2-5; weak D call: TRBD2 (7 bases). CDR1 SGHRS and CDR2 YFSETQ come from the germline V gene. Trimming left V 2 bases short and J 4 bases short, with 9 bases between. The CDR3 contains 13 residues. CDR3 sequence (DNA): TGCGCCAGCAGCTTCGGGGGGCGAGAGACCCAGTACTTC. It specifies CASSFGGRETQYF.

CDR3 sequence: CASSLKWNEQYF. For the CDR3, the DNA is TGTGCCAGCAGCTTAAAGTGGAACGAGCAGTACTTC. This chain joins TRBV7-9 and TRBJ2-7; D remains unclear. The V end was cut by 2 bases, the J end by 5 bases, with 7 bases between. CDR1 and CDR2 from the germline V gene are SEHNR and FQNEAQ (reference sequence). This CDR3 region has 12 residues.

The CDR3: CASSLGGSEGYTF. The CDR3 DNA is TGTGCCAGCAGCTTGGGGGGGTCGGAGGGCTACACCTTC. The chain links TRBV5-6 to TRBJ1-2; D may be TRBD1 (5 bases). Looked up from germline, CDR1 is SGHDT and CDR2 is YYEEEE. V lost 0 bases to trimming and J lost 8 bases, with 11 bases between them. This CDR3 comprises 13 residues.

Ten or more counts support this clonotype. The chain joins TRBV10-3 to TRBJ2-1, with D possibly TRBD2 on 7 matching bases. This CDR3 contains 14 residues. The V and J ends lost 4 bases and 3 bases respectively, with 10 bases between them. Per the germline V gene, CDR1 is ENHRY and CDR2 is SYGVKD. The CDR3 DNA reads TGTGCCATCAGTGGGGGGGGCGGCTACAATGAGCAGTTCTTC. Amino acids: CAISGGGGYNEQFF.

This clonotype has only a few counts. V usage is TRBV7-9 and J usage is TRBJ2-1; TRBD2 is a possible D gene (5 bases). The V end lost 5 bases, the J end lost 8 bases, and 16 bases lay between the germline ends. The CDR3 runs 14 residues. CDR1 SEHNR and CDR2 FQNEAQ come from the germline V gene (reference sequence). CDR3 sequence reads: CASSLKVRVDEQFF. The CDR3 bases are TGTGCCAGCAGCCTAAAAGTGAGGGTTGATGAGCAGTTCTTC.

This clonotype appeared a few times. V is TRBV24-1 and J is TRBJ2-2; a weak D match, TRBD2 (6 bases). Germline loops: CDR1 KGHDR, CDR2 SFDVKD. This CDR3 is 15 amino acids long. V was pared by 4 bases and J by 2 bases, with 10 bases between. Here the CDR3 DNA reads TGTGCCACCAGTGACTCGGGACTCAACACCGGGGAGCTGTTTTTT. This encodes CATSDSGLNTGELFF.

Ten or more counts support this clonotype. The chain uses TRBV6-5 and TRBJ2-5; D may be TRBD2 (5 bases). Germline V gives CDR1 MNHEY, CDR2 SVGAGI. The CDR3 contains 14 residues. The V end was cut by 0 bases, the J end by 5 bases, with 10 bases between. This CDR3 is CASSYSRRGETQYF. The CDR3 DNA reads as TGTGCCAGCAGTTACTCGAGGAGAGGGGAGACCCAGTACTTC.

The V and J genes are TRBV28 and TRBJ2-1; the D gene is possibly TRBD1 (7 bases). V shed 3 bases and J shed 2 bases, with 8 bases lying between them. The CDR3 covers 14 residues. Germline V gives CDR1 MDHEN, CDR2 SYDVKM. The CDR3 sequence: CASSFRGAYNEQFF. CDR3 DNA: TGTGCCAGCAGTTTCAGGGGGGCCTACAATGAGCAGTTCTTC.

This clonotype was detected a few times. The chain's CDR3 is CSATQGAKGNTIYF. In DNA form, the CDR3 reads TGCAGTGCTACACAGGGGGCGAAAGGAAACACCATATATTTT. The chain uses TRBV20-1 and TRBJ1-3; TRBD1 aligns across 9 bases. The V segment lost 4 bases and the J segment 4 bases; nucleotides outside the gene matches: 5. This CDR3 has 14 residues. The germline CDR1 and CDR2 sequences are DFQATT and SNEGSKA (reference sequence).

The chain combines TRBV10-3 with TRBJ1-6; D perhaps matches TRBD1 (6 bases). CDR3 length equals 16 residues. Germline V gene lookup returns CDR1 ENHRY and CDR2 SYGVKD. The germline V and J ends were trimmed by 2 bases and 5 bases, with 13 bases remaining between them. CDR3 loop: CAISEQQGANNSPLHF. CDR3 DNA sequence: TGTGCCATCAGTGAGCAACAGGGAGCGAATAATTCACCCCTCCACTTT.

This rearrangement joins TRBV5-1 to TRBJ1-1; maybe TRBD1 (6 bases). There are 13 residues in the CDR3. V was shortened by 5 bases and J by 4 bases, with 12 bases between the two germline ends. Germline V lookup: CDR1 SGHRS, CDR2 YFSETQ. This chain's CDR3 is CASSLQGSTEAFF. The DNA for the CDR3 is TGCGCCAGCAGTCTACAGGGTTCCACTGAAGCTTTCTTT.

CDR3 sequence: CASSLGGRDPYNEQFF. The CDR3, as DNA: TGTGCCAGCAGCTTAGGGGGTAGGGACCCCTACAATGAGCAGTTCTTC. This chain joins TRBV7-7 and TRBJ2-1, with D perhaps matching TRBD1 or TRBD2 (5 bases each). This CDR3 is 16 amino acids long. The germline V gene encodes CDR1 SSHAT and CDR2 FNYEAQ (reference sequence). Between the trimmed V and J ends, which lost 1 base and 2 bases, there was a span of 12 bases.

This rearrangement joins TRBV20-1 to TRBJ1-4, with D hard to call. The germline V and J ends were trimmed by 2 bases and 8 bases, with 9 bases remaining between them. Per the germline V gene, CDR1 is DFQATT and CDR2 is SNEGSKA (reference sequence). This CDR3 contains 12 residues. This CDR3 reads CSARFPGEKLFF. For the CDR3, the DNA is TGCAGTGCTAGATTCCCGGGGGAAAAACTGTTTTTT.

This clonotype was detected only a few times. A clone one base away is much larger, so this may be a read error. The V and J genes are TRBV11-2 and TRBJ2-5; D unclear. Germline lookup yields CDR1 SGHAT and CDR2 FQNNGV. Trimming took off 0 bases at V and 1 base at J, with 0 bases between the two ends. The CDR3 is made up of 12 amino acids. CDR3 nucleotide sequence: TGTGCCAGCAGCTTAGACCAAGAGACCCAGTACTTC. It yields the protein CASSLDQETQYF. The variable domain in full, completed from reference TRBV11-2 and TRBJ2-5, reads EAGVAQSPRYKIIEKRQSVAFWCNPISGHATLYWYQQILGQGPKLLIQFQNNGVVDDSQLPKDRFSAERLKGVDSTLKIQPAKLEDSAVYLCASSLDQETQYFGPGTRLLVL.